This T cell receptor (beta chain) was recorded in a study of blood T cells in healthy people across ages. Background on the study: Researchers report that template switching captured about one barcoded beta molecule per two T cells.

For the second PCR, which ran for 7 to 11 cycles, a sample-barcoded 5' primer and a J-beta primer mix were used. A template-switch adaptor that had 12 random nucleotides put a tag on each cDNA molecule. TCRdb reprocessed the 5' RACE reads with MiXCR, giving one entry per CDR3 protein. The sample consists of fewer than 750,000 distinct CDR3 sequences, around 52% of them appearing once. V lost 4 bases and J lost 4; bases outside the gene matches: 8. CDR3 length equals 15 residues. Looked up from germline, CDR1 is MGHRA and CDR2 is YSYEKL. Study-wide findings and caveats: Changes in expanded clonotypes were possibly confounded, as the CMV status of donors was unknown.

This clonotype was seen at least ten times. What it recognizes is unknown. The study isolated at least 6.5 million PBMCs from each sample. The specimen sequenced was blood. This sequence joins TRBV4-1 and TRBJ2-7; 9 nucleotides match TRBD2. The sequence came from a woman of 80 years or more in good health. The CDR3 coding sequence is TGCGCCAGCAGCCCGACTAGCGGAGGAGATTACGAGCAGTACTTC. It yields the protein CASSPTSGGDYEQYF.